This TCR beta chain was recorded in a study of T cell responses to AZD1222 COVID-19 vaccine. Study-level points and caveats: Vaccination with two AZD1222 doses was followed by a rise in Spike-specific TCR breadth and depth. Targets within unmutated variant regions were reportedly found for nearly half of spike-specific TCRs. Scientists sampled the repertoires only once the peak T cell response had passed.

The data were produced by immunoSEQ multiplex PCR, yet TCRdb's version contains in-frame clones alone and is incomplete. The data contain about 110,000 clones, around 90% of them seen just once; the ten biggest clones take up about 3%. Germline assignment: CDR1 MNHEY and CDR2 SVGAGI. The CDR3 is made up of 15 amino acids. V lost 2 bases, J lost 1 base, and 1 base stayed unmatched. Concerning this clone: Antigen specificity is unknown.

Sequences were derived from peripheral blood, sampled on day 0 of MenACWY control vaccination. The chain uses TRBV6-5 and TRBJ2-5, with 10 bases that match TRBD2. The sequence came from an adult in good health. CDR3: CASSYGLAVQETQYF. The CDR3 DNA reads TGTGCCAGCAGTTACGGACTAGCGGTCCAAGAGACCCAGTACTTC.